Sequencing of this T cell receptor (beta chain) was carried out in a study of neurological immune-mediated disorders. For the study at large: Of the multiple sclerosis patients, around 35 in total, roughly 30 were relapsing-remitting and 3 were secondary progressive. General study points: TCR-beta repertoires seemed private in all groups, with no expanded CDR3 amino acid sequences shared.

CDR3 length: 16 residues. Germline CDR1 reads SGHVS; CDR2 reads FNYEAQ. V gave up 1 base and J gave up 2 bases; unmatched junction bases: 1. Stored at -80 C, 2 million PBMCs were the source of the unsorted libraries. This clonotype has a count of ten or more. As yet, its antigen is unknown. One entry per CDR3 protein results from TCRdb running MiXCR on the 5' RACE reads. The repertoire consists of about 29,000 distinct CDR3 sequences, with about 3.5% occurring once and the leading ten covering 6% to 8%. The receptor comes from a woman in her twenties or thirties with multiple sclerosis. The sequencing sample was made of PBMCs. This chain joins TRBV7-6 and TRBJ2-7, with 14 positions matching TRBD2. The CDR3 loop reads CASSLGTSGGTYEQYF. CDR3 coding DNA: TGTGCCAGCAGCTTAGGGACTAGCGGGGGGACCTACGAGCAGTACTTC. The entire variable domain, with the rest obtained from reference TRBV7-6 and TRBJ2-7, is as follows: GAGVSQSPRYKVTKRGQDVALRCDPISGHVSLYWYRQALGQGPEFLTYFNYEAQQDKSGLPNDRFSAERPEGSISTLTIQRTEQRDSAMYRCASSLGTSGGTYEQYFGPGTRLTVT.